The entry below gives a single T cell receptor (beta chain) sequence along with its context. This clonotype was observed many times. What this receptor recognizes is not known. Per-base quality was not reported, and no clone a single base away is much larger than it. The CDR3 numbers 15 residues from cysteine through phenylalanine. Only CDR3 DNA is held: 45 bases, read in frame from base 1. V loses 4 bases, J loses 0 bases, and the germline ends lie 12 bases apart. The germline V gene yields SGHAT for CDR1 and FQNNGV for CDR2. The data were obtained in a study of T cells after yellow fever vaccination (dated by TCRdb to about 2019). In the study overall: The SMART-Seq v4 Ultra Low Input RNA kit was used to prepare libraries from fractions with low cell numbers. The cohort comprised two healthy male donors, one aged 18 to 29 and one aged 30 to 40 years. To track T-cell clones before and after primary and booster YFV17D yellow fever vaccination, bulk TCR alpha and beta repertoires were sequenced longitudinally. Blood was collected at multiple timepoints before and after primary and secondary immunization, and bulk PBMC replicates and cell subsets were isolated.

The listed sequencing device is Illumina NovaSeq 6000. Synthesis of TCR cDNA relied on 5'RACE template switching, a step that introduced a universal primer site along with unique molecular identifiers. Priming of cDNA synthesis was performed from both the TCR alpha and TCR beta constant segments. Library amplification involved two PCR steps, and the second step added sample barcodes and sequencing adapters. Libraries were sequenced on Illumina HiSeq 2500 (2x100 bp) or NovaSeq (2x150 bp). Under the source paper's analysis protocol: MIGEC was used to demultiplex reads and collapse the reads into UMI consensus sequences, and MiXCR was used for V(D)J alignment. Vaccine-responding clonotypes were defined with edgeR using replicate PBMC samples, requiring FDR below 0.01 and a log2 fold change above 5 up to day 15. Each bulk clonotype was labeled CD4 or CD8 based on which sequenced repertoire, CD4 or CD8, contained the clonotype at higher abundance. Using fastp at Q25 and MiXCR, TCRdb reprocessed the public reads and kept productive beta chains. Every CDR3 protein is listed once, alongside the most common genes and DNA of its rows. TCRdb, not the authors, supplied the V and J calls. The sample has about 250,000 distinct CDR3 sequences on record, approximately 3.6% of them singletons. Of the sample, 15% to 20% falls within the top ten clones.

Overall results and qualifications from the work: Most clones expanded after primary vaccination were re-detected after the booster (approximately 95% of CD4 and approximately 88% of CD8), suggesting broad memory maintenance. Because abundant contaminating clonotypes from the bulk population could be contained in FACS-sorted repertoires, computational filtering was required. Because the study included only a couple of donors, the extent to which the findings can be generalized is limited. The secondary T-cell response was found to be weaker but faster than the primary response, with a peak reached on day 5 rather than on day 15. A small fraction of clonotypes showed up in both the CD4 and CD8 compartments, probably as a result of convergent recombination.

The meaning of the sample's treatment or condition label: live attenuated yellow fever vaccine strain. At each blood-draw timepoint, two biological replicates of bulk PBMCs were obtained. A standard Ficoll-Paque protocol was used to isolate PBMCs from peripheral blood. TriZol was used to extract RNA from bulk PBMCs, from CD4 and CD8 fractions, and from dextramer-positive and dextramer-negative fractions. The receptor's source is a man younger than 35 who received the YFV17D yellow fever vaccine. Recombination connected TRBV11-2 to TRBJ1-2; perhaps TRBD1 is the D gene, with 5 bases matching. The sequenced sample was PBMCs, obtained 15 days after the yellow fever booster vaccination. CDR3 protein: CASSSRDTTNYGYTF. The DNA reads as follows: TGTGCCAGCAGCTCCAGGGATACCACTAACTATGGCTACACCTTC.